Below are 15 T cell receptor beta chains sequenced from a single sample in a study of blood T cell repertoires in COVID-19. Using immunoSEQ multiplex PCR, the repertoire was profiled, and TCRdb retains in-frame clones only, with some absent. This sample has about 52,000 clones, with over 75% found just once. Sequenced: peripheral blood. The receptors here all came from a woman of 80 years or more with COVID-19, enrolled during active disease.

This clone was counted a few times. The chain uses TRBV9 and TRBJ2-3, with 13 bases matching TRBD2. This CDR3 contains 17 residues. The J segment lost 4 bases and the V segment lost 0 bases, leaving 5 bases of the junction unmatched. Germline V gives CDR1 SGDLS, CDR2 YYNGEE. The CDR3 is CASSVVGLAGASDTQYF. The CDR3 nucleotides read TGTGCCAGCAGCGTAGTTGGACTAGCGGGAGCTTCAGATACGCAGTATTTT.

This clone came up a few times. The gene calls are TRBV5-1 and TRBJ2-5, with D possibly being TRBD2 (5 bases). V was trimmed by 3 bases and J by 3 bases, leaving 12 bases between them. Per germline, CDR1 SGHRS and CDR2 YFSETQ. CDR3 length: 14 residues. The DNA of the CDR3 is TGCGCCAGCAGCTCCGGTGGGGAGAAAGAGACCCAGTACTTC. Translating gives CASSSGGEKETQYF.

Details on this clone: The same CDR3 arises from other DNA sequences in this sample as well. The rearrangement joins TRBV7-9 to TRBJ2-7; 10 nucleotides line up with TRBD1. The CDR3 is 14 amino acids. The V and J ends lost 5 bases and 4 bases, in that order; junction bases with no gene match: 5. Germline lookup yields CDR1 SEHNR and CDR2 FQNEAQ (reference sequence). CDR3 protein: CASSPRDRGYEQYF. CDR3 sequence (DNA): TGTGCCAGCAGCCCCCGGGACAGGGGTTACGAGCAGTACTTC. Complete variable domain (other parts from reference TRBV7-9 and TRBJ2-7): DTGVSQNPRHKITKRGQNVTFRCDPISEHNRLYWYRQTLGQGPEFLTYFQNEAQLEKSRLLSDRFSAERPKGSFSTLEIQRTEQGDSAMYLCASSPRDRGYEQYFGPGTRLTVT.

The chain uses TRBV28 and TRBJ1-1, with 7 nucleotides matching TRBD1. The germline V gene encodes CDR1 MDHEN and CDR2 SYDVKM. The junction had 14 bases not matched to a gene; V was cut back by 6 bases and J by 10 bases. The CDR3 is 14 residues long. This CDR3 reads CASSPGQETLIAFF. The DNA for the CDR3 is TGTGCCAGCAGCCCAGGACAGGAGACCCTTATAGCTTTCTTT.

The rearrangement joins TRBV10-3 to TRBJ2-1, with 8 bases lining up with TRBD2. The junction had 4 bases not matched to a gene; V was cut back by 0 bases and J by 6 bases. The germline V gene has CDR1 ENHRY and CDR2 SYGVKD. The CDR3 has 15 amino acids. In DNA form, the CDR3 reads TGTGCCATCAGTGAGTCCGGGACTAGTGCCAATGAGCAGTTCTTC. This gives the protein CAISESGTSANEQFF.

The genes are TRBV21-1 and TRBJ1-1. TRBV21-1 is a documented pseudogene. CDR3 length: 8 residues. In nucleotides, the CDR3 is TGTGCCAGCAGCCTCGCTTTCTTT. It is translated as CASSLAFF.

This sequence joins TRBV5-1 and TRBJ2-5; the match to TRBD2 covers 7 bases. This CDR3 is built from 16 residues. Germline assignment: CDR1 SGHRS and CDR2 YFSETQ. V trimming: 0 bases; J trimming: 5 bases; junction bases outside the gene matches: 10. The CDR3 coding sequence is TGCGCCAGCAGCTTGGTAGGGGAGGGCGTACGGGAGACCCAGTACTTC. Protein: CASSLVGEGVRETQYF.

This clone was seen a single time. This chain connects TRBV18 to TRBJ1-6, with 10 bases lining up with TRBD1. The V segment lost 2 bases and the J segment 7 bases; nucleotides outside the gene matches: 14. The CDR3 length is 19 residues. CDR1 KGHSH and CDR2 LQKENI come from the germline V gene. The CDR3 DNA reads as TGTGCCAGCTCACCAGGGGACAGGGGCCCCAGGGACCCCAATTCACCCCTCCACTTT. Translation: CASSPGDRGPRDPNSPLHF.

The chain employs TRBV19 and TRBJ1-4; D is unclear. This CDR3 has 14 amino acids. Germline V gives CDR1 LNHDA, CDR2 SQIVND (reference sequence). V was pared by 5 bases and J by 4 bases, with 11 bases between. This chain's CDR3 is CASSSFGGNEKLFF. The CDR3 DNA reads TGTGCCAGTAGTTCCTTCGGTGGTAATGAAAAACTGTTTTTT.

The V call is TRBV5-6, the J call TRBJ1-1, with TRBD1 matching over 7 bases. V lost 7 bases, J lost 5 bases, and 8 bases stayed unmatched. The CDR3 contains 13 residues. Germline V gene lookup returns CDR1 SGHDT and CDR2 YYEEEE. The CDR3 DNA reads TGTGCCAGCCTACAGGGGCGAATGACTGAAGCTTTCTTT. Amino acids: CASLQGRMTEAFF.

This chain connects TRBV7-2 to TRBJ1-2, with a tentative D call TRBD1 (5 bases). The ends were cut back, 0 bases at V and 4 bases at J, with 9 bases in the middle. Germline CDR1 reads SGHTA; CDR2 reads FQGNSA. The CDR3 is 14 residues long. CDR3 DNA: TGTGCCAGCAGCTTAGCGCAGGGTCTCTATGGCTACACCTTC. This sequence encodes CASSLAQGLYGYTF.

The chain joins TRBV2 to TRBJ1-2, with 9 nucleotides matching TRBD1. Germline CDR1 SNHLY, CDR2 FYNNEI. V lost 6 bases to trimming and J lost 4 bases; unmatched junction nucleotides: 6. The CDR3 consists of 14 residues. The CDR3 DNA sequence: TGTGCCAGCAGAGGGACAGGGCCTTCCTATGGCTACACCTTC. This encodes CASRGTGPSYGYTF.

The chain uses TRBV4-2 and TRBJ2-2; D not certain. Deletions cut 1 base from V and 0 bases from J, with 3 bases between. Germline CDR1 reads LGHNA; CDR2 reads YNFKEQ. The CDR3 has 14 amino acids. CDR3 DNA: TGTGCCAGCAGCCAAGTAACGAACACCGGGGAGCTGTTTTTT. Translation gives CASSQVTNTGELFF.

This clone was counted between two and nine times. This chain joins TRBV18 and TRBJ1-2; weak D call: TRBD1 (5 bases). The CDR3 loop spans 15 amino acids. Germline V gene data show CDR1 as KGHSH and CDR2 as LQKENI. The germline V and J ends were trimmed by 7 bases and 3 bases, with 18 bases remaining between them. The CDR3 sequence is CASFGPGDWDYGYTF. CDR3 coding DNA: TGTGCCAGCTTCGGTCCGGGGGACTGGGACTATGGCTACACCTTC.

This chain uses TRBV12-3 or TRBV12-4 with TRBJ2-7; 8 nucleotides line up with TRBD2. V shed 7 bases and J 7 bases; nucleotides not matched to a gene: 9. The CDR3 is 13 residues long. CDR3 sequence (DNA): TGTGCCAGCAAAGGGACTAGTATTGCAGAGCAGTACTTC. Its translation: CASKGTSIAEQYF.